This TCR beta chain was recorded in a study of Ad26.COV2.S vaccination and SARS-CoV-2 variants (dated by TCRdb to the early 2020s). Background on the whole study: Vaccine-arm donors came from COV1001, a multicentre, randomized, double-blind, placebo-controlled phase I-IIa trial of Ad26.COV2.S in healthy adults. Dosing of Ad26.COV2.S was intramuscular, at either 5x10^10 or 1x10^11 viral particles, delivered as one shot or as two shots spaced 56 days apart. Throughout the experiments and outcome assessment, investigators stayed blinded to trial group allocation. The TCR-sequenced set comprised about 32 samples: around 20 Ad26.COV2.S vaccine recipients, 5 placebo recipients and 8 SARS-CoV-2 convalescent individuals. Participants in the trial were split at random into five groups of five each, receiving low-dose or high-dose Ad26.COV2.S once or twice, or else placebo on both occasions. TCRbeta repertoire sequencing served as the tool for gauging how specific and how broad the SARS-CoV-2-reactive T cell receptors were following Ad26.COV2.S vaccination.

As to this clone: This receptor's antigen is unknown. No base quality information exists; no much larger clone differs at one position.

Taken with the paper, the label for treatment or condition translates to: some 20 received Ad26.COV2.S at low or high dose, single or two shots; about 5 received placebo; per-sample allocation not given. For vaccine and placebo recipients, the sequenced repertoires came from samples collected on day 63 after the first injection. In Cohort 1b, around 25 adults aged 18-55 years were enrolled at a single site in Boston, USA, between 29 July and 7 August 2020. Ad26.COV2.S was a replication-incompetent adenovirus type 26 vector that expressed a prefusion-stabilized SARS-CoV-2 spike protein derived from the original Wuhan strain. The immunoSEQ Assay was used to sequence TCRbeta CDR3 regions. After extraction, genomic DNA underwent amplification by bias-controlled multiplex PCR, followed by high-throughput sequencing. Processing in the source paper ran as follows. To quantify the absolute abundance of every unique TCRbeta CDR3 region, sequences were collapsed and filtered. T cell fraction was estimated by normalization of TCRbeta template counts to usable DNA, with usable DNA being measured through amplification of reference genes present in all nucleated cells. Repertoire TCRs were annotated as SARS-CoV-2-specific when V gene, CDR3 amino acid sequence and J gene were exactly matched to a known reactive TCR set. The reference SARS-CoV-2 TCR set came from MIRA and was filtered for enrichment in COVID-19-positive ImmuneCODE repertoires, removing public or cross-reactive TCRs. Based on the MIRA antigens, annotated TCRs were further analysed at the level of specific ORF or position within ORF. Depth was the summed frequency of annotated unique rearrangements, while breadth was defined as annotated unique rearrangements over total unique productive rearrangements. Two-sided Wilcoxon rank-sum tests were used to compare TCR breadth between groups. Sourced from immuneACCESS, this table was stored by TCRdb with only in-frame sequences that have V and J called. A share of the clones is absent; for the studies checked, an unresolved V gene accounts for under half, and the remainder has no known explanation. V and J calls and clone size are given by that table; D and trimming were obtained from the DNA. The sample contains under 500,000 clones, 92% of them found a single time. In total, the top ten clones hold about 1.6% of the sample.

General findings and caveats noted by the study authors: Compared with placebo recipients, Ad26.COV2.S recipients showed higher spike-specific TCR breadth (P = 0.0014). The study lacked the statistical power to compare responses across vaccine doses or regimens. After vaccination, substantial breadth of spike-specific CD8+ and CD4+ T cell responses was reported. Vaccine and placebo recipients had similar non-spike TCR breadth, a finding consistent with the vaccine containing only spike. It was noted by the authors that total T cell responses may have been underestimated by the TCR breadth and depth analyses.

The CDR3 runs 16 amino acids, cysteine and phenylalanine included. Here the CDR3 DNA is all that survives: 48 bases in frame from base 1. Unmatched junction bases come to 6, with V trimmed by 0 bases and J by 7 bases. Material: peripheral blood, obtained in a trial of Ad26.COV2.S vaccine versus placebo. The chain links TRBV6-7 with TRBJ2-1; TRBD2 fits 10 bases in the junction. Being an ORF, TRBV6-7 has a function that is uncertain. The sequence was obtained from a person aged 18-65 years who received the Ad26.COV2.S COVID-19 vaccine or a placebo. The CDR3 region reads CASSYSQAGGPNEQFF. The DNA sequence follows: TGTGCCAGCAGTTACTCGCAAGCGGGGGGGCCGAATGAGCAGTTCTTC.